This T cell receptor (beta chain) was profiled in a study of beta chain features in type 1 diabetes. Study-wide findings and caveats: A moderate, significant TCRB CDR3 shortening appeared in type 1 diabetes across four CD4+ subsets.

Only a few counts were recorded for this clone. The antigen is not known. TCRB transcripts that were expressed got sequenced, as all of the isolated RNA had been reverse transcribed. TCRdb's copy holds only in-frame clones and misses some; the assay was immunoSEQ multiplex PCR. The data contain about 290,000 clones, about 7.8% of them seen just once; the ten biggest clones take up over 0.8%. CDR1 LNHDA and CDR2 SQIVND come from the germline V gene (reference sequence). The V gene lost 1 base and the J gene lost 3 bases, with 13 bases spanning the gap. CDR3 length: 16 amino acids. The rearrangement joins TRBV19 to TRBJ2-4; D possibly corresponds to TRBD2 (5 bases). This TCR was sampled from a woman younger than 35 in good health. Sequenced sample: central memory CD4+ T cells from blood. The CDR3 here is CASSIVRRTDKNIQYF. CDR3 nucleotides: TGTGCCAGTAGTATAGTCAGGAGGACGGACAAAAACATTCAGTACTTC.